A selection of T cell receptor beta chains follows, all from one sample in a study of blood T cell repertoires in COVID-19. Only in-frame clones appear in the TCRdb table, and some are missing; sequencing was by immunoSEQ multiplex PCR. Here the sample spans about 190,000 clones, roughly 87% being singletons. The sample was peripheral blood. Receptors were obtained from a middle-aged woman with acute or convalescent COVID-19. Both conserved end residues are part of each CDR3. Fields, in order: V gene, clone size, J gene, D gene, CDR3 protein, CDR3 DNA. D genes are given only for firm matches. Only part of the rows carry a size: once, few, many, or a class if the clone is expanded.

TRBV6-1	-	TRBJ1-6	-	CASSEAAGSGSVSPLHF	TGTGCCAGCAGTGAAGCGGCGGGGTCAGGGTCTGTATCACCCCTCCACTTT
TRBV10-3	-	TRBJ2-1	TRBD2	CAISPSGGLYEQFF	TGTGCCATCAGCCCTAGCGGGGGGTTATATGAGCAGTTCTTC
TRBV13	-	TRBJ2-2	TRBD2	CASSLGLASTGELFF	TGTGCCAGCAGCTTAGGACTAGCGAGTACCGGGGAGCTGTTTTTT
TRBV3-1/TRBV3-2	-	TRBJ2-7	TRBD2	CASSSGLGLGEQYF	TGTGCCAGCAGCTCTGGACTAGGTTTAGGCGAGCAGTACTTC
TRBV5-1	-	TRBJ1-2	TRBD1	CASSLRGPGGPGGYTF	TGCGCCAGCAGCTTGAGAGGGCCAGGGGGTCCGGGTGGCTACACCTTC
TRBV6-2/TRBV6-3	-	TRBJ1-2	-	CASSYGDLRGGYTF	TGTGCCAGCAGTTACGGGGATCTACGGGGTGGCTACACCTTC
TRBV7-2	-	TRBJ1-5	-	CASSSQGLAQPQHF	TGTGCCAGCAGCTCTCAGGGGTTAGCTCAGCCCCAGCATTTT
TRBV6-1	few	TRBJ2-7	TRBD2	CASSEEPAGGSEQYF	TGTGCCAGCAGTGAAGAACCAGCGGGGGGTTCCGAGCAGTACTTC
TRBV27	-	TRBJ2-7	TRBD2	CASRTGTSPAYEQYF	TGTGCCAGCAGGACCGGGACTAGCCCCGCCTACGAGCAGTACTTC
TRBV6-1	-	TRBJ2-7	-	CASSDRSYEQYF	TGTGCCAGCAGTGACAGATCCTACGAGCAGTACTTC
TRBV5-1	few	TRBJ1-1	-	CASSLAMAIGITEAFF	TGCGCCAGCAGCTTGGCCATGGCGATCGGGATCACTGAAGCTTTCTTT